This T cell receptor (beta chain) comes out of a study of T cell clonality in common variable immunodeficiency. Of note for this clone: What it recognizes is unknown. The read gets to within 3 residues of the CDR3 end, and the germline J gene fills in the rest.

Equal genomic DNA amounts from CVID and control samples were sequenced. Produced via immunoSEQ multiplex PCR; TCRdb's table is partial and in-frame only. This repertoire holds 15,000 to 25,000 clones, and none appear only once. CVID subjects were 15 female and approximately 30 male, aged roughly 9 to 70. V was cut by 8 bases and J by 6 bases, with 11 bases left in between. The CDR3 is 11 residues long. Germline values: CDR1 SNHLY, CDR2 FYNNEI. General study points: Fewer deletions and N-nucleotide insertions were reportedly seen in common variable immunodeficiency TCR beta sequences.

Sequencing was performed on peripheral blood mononuclear cells. This receptor was identified in a human donor with common variable immunodeficiency. The chain employs TRBV2 and TRBJ2-7; D may be TRBD1 (6 bases). CDR3 sequence reads: CASYRVLEQYF. The CDR3 bases that were read are TGTGCCAGCTACAGGGTCCTCGAG.